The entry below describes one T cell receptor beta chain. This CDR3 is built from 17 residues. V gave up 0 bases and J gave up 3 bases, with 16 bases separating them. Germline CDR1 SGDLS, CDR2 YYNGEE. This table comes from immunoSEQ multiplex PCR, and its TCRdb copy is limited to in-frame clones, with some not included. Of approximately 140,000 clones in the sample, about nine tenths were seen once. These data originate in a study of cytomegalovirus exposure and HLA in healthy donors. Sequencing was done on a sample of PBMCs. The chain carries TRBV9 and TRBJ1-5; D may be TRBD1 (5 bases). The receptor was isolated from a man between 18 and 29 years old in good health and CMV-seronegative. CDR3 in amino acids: CASSVGPGRSPNQPQHF. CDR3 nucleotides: TGTGCCAGCAGCGTAGGCCCAGGGCGTTCCCCCAATCAGCCCCAGCATTTT.